This entry lists 28 T cell receptor beta chains sequenced from one sample in a study of blood T cells in healthy people across ages. Next came a second PCR, run for about 7 to 12 cycles, which used a sample-barcoded 5' primer along with a J-beta primer mix. TCRdb analysed the 5' RACE reads with MiXCR anew, one entry per CDR3 protein. The profile shows some 710,000 distinct CDR3 sequences, 35% to 60% of them singletons. The sequencing sample was made of blood. All receptors derive from an elderly man in good health.

This clonotype has ten or more counts. This chain joins TRBV14 and TRBJ2-7, with D possibly being TRBD2 (5 bases). The CDR3 consists of 13 residues. Germline V CDR1 and CDR2: SGHDN, FVKESK. Trimming left V 6 bases short and J 7 bases short, with 16 bases between. CDR3 in amino acids: CASSRRATREQYF. The CDR3 bases are TGTGCCAGCAGTCGCCGGGCTACTAGGGAGCAGTACTTC.

The rearrangement joins TRBV5-5 to TRBJ2-1, with TRBD1 as a possible D gene (5 bases). Looked up from germline, CDR1 is SGHKS and CDR2 is YYEKEE (reference sequence). CDR3 length: 12 residues. V lost 3 bases and J 8 bases, leaving 9 bases between the germline ends. The CDR3 protein is CASSSTGHEQFF. DNA of the CDR3: TGTGCCAGCAGCTCAACAGGACATGAGCAGTTCTTC.

The chain combines TRBV28 with TRBJ2-3; possible D gene TRBD2, 6 bases. The CDR3 loop spans 16 amino acids. Between the trimmed V and J ends, which lost 6 bases and 3 bases, there was a span of 19 bases. Germline V lookup: CDR1 MDHEN, CDR2 SYDVKM. The CDR3 sequence: CASSSVGGEETDTQYF. In DNA, the CDR3 is TGTGCCAGCAGCTCAGTAGGAGGGGAGGAGACAGATACGCAGTATTTT.

In regard to this clonotype: At one end the junction does not follow the germline gene, possibly because of a read error. Here the CDR3 reads CASTLWTSVRTDTQYF. The CDR3, as DNA: TGTGCCAGCACCCTCTGGACCAGCGTGAGAACAGATACGCAATATTTT. The chain couples TRBV12-3 or TRBV12-4 to TRBJ2-3; D unresolved. This CDR3 contains 16 residues.

The chain carries TRBV7-2 and TRBJ2-5; the match to TRBD2 covers 7 bases. Germline V gives CDR1 SGHTA, CDR2 FQGNSA. V shed 1 base, J shed 3 bases, and the junction held 5 bases outside the gene matches. The length of the CDR3 is 15 residues. CDR3 sequence reads: CASSLGAAGKETQYF. CDR3 nucleotides: TGTGCCAGCAGCTTAGGAGCAGCGGGGAAAGAGACCCAGTACTTC.

DNA of the CDR3: TGCAGCGTCAAAGGACAGTACCAAGAGCAGTTCTTC. It yields the protein CSVKGQYQEQFF. The chain combines TRBV29-1 with TRBJ2-1, with a tentative D call TRBD1 (6 bases). V dropped 6 bases and J dropped 10 bases, with 16 bases sitting between them. The V gene's germline CDR1 is SQVTM and CDR2 ANQGSEA. This CDR3 is built from 12 residues.

This clonotype was recorded many times. The V call is TRBV3-1, the J call TRBJ2-1; TRBD2 agrees at 12 bases. Germline CDR1 LGHDT, CDR2 YNNKEL (reference sequence). V was clipped by 3 bases and J by 3 bases; unmatched bases: 3. The CDR3 runs 16 residues. The CDR3 spells CASSQPGLAGYNEQFF. Written as DNA, the CDR3 is TGTGCCAGCAGCCAGCCGGGACTAGCGGGCTACAATGAGCAGTTCTTC.

This chain connects TRBV14 to TRBJ2-1, with 8 bases matching TRBD2. Looked up from germline, CDR1 is SGHDN and CDR2 is FVKESK. This CDR3 spans 16 amino acids. Trimming at V came to 1 base and at J to 5 bases, leaving 7 bases not matched to a gene. The CDR3 DNA follows: TGTGCCAGCAGCCAAGCCTCGGGACTAGATAACAATGAGCAGTTCTTC. This translates into CASSQASGLDNNEQFF.

The gene calls are TRBV12-3 or TRBV12-4 and TRBJ2-3, with 13 bases fitting TRBD2. The CDR3 contains 16 residues. V lost 5 bases and J lost 5; bases outside the gene matches: 7. The CDR3 loop reads CASSPGTSGMEDTQYF. In DNA, the CDR3 is TGTGCCAGCAGTCCCGGGACTAGCGGGATGGAAGATACGCAGTATTTT.

There are many counts of this clonotype. The rearrangement joins TRBV29-1 to TRBJ2-7; TRBD1 aligns across 7 bases. Trimming removed 4 bases from V and 0 bases from J; junction bases left unmatched: 0. This CDR3 is built from 12 residues. CDR1 is SQVTM, CDR2 ANQGSEA, per germline. This CDR3 reads CSVAGGSYEQYF. The CDR3 coding sequence is TGCAGCGTTGCAGGGGGCTCCTACGAGCAGTACTTC.

The V call is TRBV4-1, the J call TRBJ2-7; the D is unclear. The CDR3 is 13 amino acids. Germline V gene lookup returns CDR1 MGHRA and CDR2 YSYEKL. Trimming removed 1 base at V and 7 bases at J, with 11 bases between. CDR3 DNA: TGCGCCAGCAGCCAAGGTGATGCTAAGGAGCAGTACTTC. This gives the protein CASSQGDAKEQYF.

This clonotype was observed a handful of times. The rearrangement links TRBV20-1 to TRBJ2-1; possible D gene TRBD2, 6 bases. The J call could be wrong; TRBJ2-7 is a better fit for the DNA end. Germline V gives CDR1 DFQATT, CDR2 SNEGSKA (reference sequence). CDR3 size: 13 residues. The CDR3: CSARAGNYNEQYF. DNA of the CDR3: TGCAGTGCCCGTGCGGGGAACTACAATGAGCAGTACTTC.

The table lists this clonotype with a few counts. The chain links TRBV24-1 to TRBJ2-7, with TRBD1 identical over 8 bases. Looked up from germline, CDR1 is KGHDR and CDR2 is SFDVKD. The CDR3 contains 16 residues. V was pared by 7 bases and J by 3 bases, with 13 bases of the junction left unmatched. The CDR3 DNA sequence: TGTGCCACCAGCGATCGTAGCACAGGGGGTGTCTACGAGCAGTACTTC. This sequence encodes CATSDRSTGGVYEQYF.

This chain links TRBV12-3 or TRBV12-4 with TRBJ2-3; the match to TRBD2 covers 8 bases. The CDR3 extends over 15 amino acids. The trim removed 6 bases at V and 3 bases at J, leaving 8 bases unmatched. The chain's CDR3 is CASRGRTGGTDTQYF. For the CDR3, the DNA is TGTGCCAGCAGGGGAAGGACGGGGGGGACAGATACGCAGTATTTT.

A word on this clonotype: Sequence at one end of the junction differs from germline and may be a read error. This rearrangement joins TRBV27 to TRBJ2-6, with D unresolved. Germline CDR1 is MNHEY and CDR2 is SMNVEV (reference sequence). The CDR3 length is 18 residues. The CDR3 DNA reads TGCGCCAGCAGTTTATCCTCGGTATCCCACTCTGGGGCCAACGTCCTGACTTTC. Its protein is CASSLSSVSHSGANVLTF. The full variable domain, completed using reference TRBV27 and TRBJ2-6, is EAQVTQNPRYLITVTGKKLTVTCSQNMNHEYMSWYRQDPGLGLRQIYYSMNVEVTDKGDVPEGYKVSRKEKRNFPLILESPSPNQTSLYFCASSLSSVSHSGANVLTFGAGSRLTVL.

This clonotype was found a few times. The chain carries TRBV10-3 and TRBJ1-2; D is unclear. Trimming removed 3 bases from V and 3 bases from J, with 2 bases in between. This CDR3 is built from 11 residues. Germline CDR1 and CDR2: ENHRY and SYGVKD. Here the CDR3 reads CAISDDYGYTF. CDR3 nucleotide sequence: TGTGCCATCAGTGATGACTATGGCTACACCTTC.

This clonotype was recorded at least ten times. Just one base apart from a much larger clone, this may be a read error. The chain has TRBV29-1 and TRBJ2-1, with TRBD1 as a possible D gene (5 bases). The J call may be faulty, since TRBJ2-7 better matches the DNA end. The CDR3 has 13 amino acids. Germline lookup yields CDR1 SQVTM and CDR2 ANQGSEA. CDR3 sequence reads: CSVVTGSYNEQYF. Written as DNA, the CDR3 is TGCAGCGTTGTTACAGGATCCTACAATGAGCAGTACTTC.

This chain links TRBV10-3 with TRBJ2-1; tentatively, D is TRBD1 (6 bases). The length of the CDR3 is 16 residues. V was cut by 0 bases and J by 5 bases, with 14 bases left in between. Germline V gene data show CDR1 as ENHRY and CDR2 as SYGVKD. CDR3 region: CAISESGRGGNNEQFF. In nucleotides, the CDR3 is TGTGCCATCAGTGAGTCTGGGCGAGGGGGAAACAATGAGCAGTTCTTC.

The chain links TRBV28 to TRBJ2-3; D remains ambiguous. Trimming removed 6 bases from V and 6 bases from J, with 22 bases in between. Germline V lookup: CDR1 MDHEN, CDR2 SYDVKM. The CDR3 is made up of 16 amino acids. CDR3 nucleotides: TGTGCCAGCAGCGAAATTGTGGAGTCGTTGGCCGATACGCAGTATTTT. Protein: CASSEIVESLADTQYF. The variable domain in full, completed from reference TRBV28 and TRBJ2-3, reads DVKVTQSSRYLVKRTGEKVFLECVQDMDHENMFWYRQDPGLGLRLIYFSYDVKMKEKGDIPEGYSVSREKKERFSLILESASTNQTSMYLCASSEIVESLADTQYFGPGTRLTVL.

The rearrangement joins TRBV10-3 to TRBJ2-2; D perhaps matches TRBD1 (6 bases). Germline CDR1 is ENHRY and CDR2 is SYGVKD. The CDR3 has 15 amino acids. V shed 8 bases and J shed 5 bases, with 18 bases lying between them. The CDR3 DNA reads TGTGCCATCTTAACAGGGAATCGTCAGACCGGGGAGCTGTTTTTT. Encoded protein: CAILTGNRQTGELFF.

This chain uses TRBV29-1 with TRBJ2-7; TRBD1 aligns across 8 bases. V lost 4 bases to trimming and J lost 0 bases; unmatched junction nucleotides: 11. There are 16 residues in the CDR3. The germline V gene encodes CDR1 SQVTM and CDR2 ANQGSEA. Here the CDR3 DNA reads TGCAGCGTTGCCCAGCTCGGGGACAGGTTCTCCTACGAGCAGTACTTC. Its protein is CSVAQLGDRFSYEQYF.

This clonotype was seen only a few times. The chain employs TRBV5-1 and TRBJ2-3; TRBD1 might be the D (6 bases). In germline, CDR1 is SGHRS, CDR2 YFSETQ. V was trimmed by 0 bases and J by 5 bases, leaving 10 bases between them. This CDR3 has 14 residues. The CDR3 DNA is TGCGCCAGCAGCTTGGATGGACAGCAAGATACGCAGTATTTT. It yields the protein CASSLDGQQDTQYF.

In regard to this clonotype: This may come from a read error, since a much larger clone is one base off. V and J are TRBV7-8 and TRBJ2-3; perhaps TRBD2 as D (6 bases). The germline gives CDR1 SGHVS, CDR2 FQNEAQ. The V and J ends lost 2 bases and 0 bases respectively, with 12 bases between them. CDR3 length: 16 residues. In DNA form, the CDR3 reads TGTGCCAGCAGCTTAAGCGCGGGACTTAGCACAGATACGCAGTATTTT. Encoded protein: CASSLSAGLSTDTQYF.

About this clonotype: An end of the junction does not agree with germline; a read error may underlie this. This chain connects TRBV3-1 to TRBJ2-1; 8 bases match TRBD2. The germline V gene has CDR1 LGHDT and CDR2 YNNKEL (reference sequence). This CDR3 has 16 residues. CDR3 DNA: TGTGCCAACAGCCAAGATGGTAGCGGGGCTTACAATGAGCAGTTCTTC. It is translated as CANSQDGSGAYNEQFF.

This rearrangement joins TRBV5-1 to TRBJ2-4; weak D call: TRBD2 (5 bases). CDR1 and CDR2 from the germline V gene are SGHRS and YFSETQ. V gave up 4 bases and J gave up 9 bases, with 23 bases separating them. The CDR3 sequence is 16 residues long. CDR3 bases: TGCGCCAGCAGCCAGCCTGAGGGCAGTAGCATCCCCATTCAGTACTTC. This gives the protein CASSQPEGSSIPIQYF. The full variable domain, rest sourced from reference TRBV5-1 and TRBJ2-4, is KAGVTQTPRYLIKTRGQQVTLSCSPISGHRSVSWYQQTPGQGLQFLFEYFSETQRNKGNFPGRFSGRQFSNSRSEMNVSTLELGDSALYLCASSQPEGSSIPIQYFGAGTRLSVL.

The J gene is TRBJ2-1, the V gene TRBV7-2; 12 bases agree with TRBD2. The germline V gene encodes CDR1 SGHTA and CDR2 FQGNSA. The ends lost 5 bases at V and 4 bases at J; junction bases unmatched: 6. The CDR3 loop spans 16 amino acids. The CDR3 DNA reads as TGTGCCAGCAGCGAGACTAGCGGGAGTGCTTACAATGAGCAGTTCTTC. As protein: CASSETSGSAYNEQFF.

This chain uses TRBV7-9 with TRBJ2-5; D remains ambiguous. The DNA matches TRBJ2-7 better at its end, which makes the J call doubtful. The CDR3 runs to 12 residues. CDR1 is SEHNR, CDR2 FQNEAQ, per germline (reference sequence). The CDR3: CASSLIFHEQYF. In DNA form, the CDR3 reads TGTGCCAGCAGCCTCATCTTCCACGAGCAGTACTTC.

This rearrangement joins TRBV4-2 to TRBJ2-6; no reliable D call. The V and J ends lost 4 bases and 0 bases respectively, with 10 bases between them. The germline CDR1 and CDR2 sequences are LGHNA and YNFKEQ. The CDR3 is 16 amino acids. CDR3 coding DNA: TGTGCCAGCAGCCCCGCCCTCTCCTCTGGGGCCAACGTCCTGACTTTC. The encoded protein is CASSPALSSGANVLTF.